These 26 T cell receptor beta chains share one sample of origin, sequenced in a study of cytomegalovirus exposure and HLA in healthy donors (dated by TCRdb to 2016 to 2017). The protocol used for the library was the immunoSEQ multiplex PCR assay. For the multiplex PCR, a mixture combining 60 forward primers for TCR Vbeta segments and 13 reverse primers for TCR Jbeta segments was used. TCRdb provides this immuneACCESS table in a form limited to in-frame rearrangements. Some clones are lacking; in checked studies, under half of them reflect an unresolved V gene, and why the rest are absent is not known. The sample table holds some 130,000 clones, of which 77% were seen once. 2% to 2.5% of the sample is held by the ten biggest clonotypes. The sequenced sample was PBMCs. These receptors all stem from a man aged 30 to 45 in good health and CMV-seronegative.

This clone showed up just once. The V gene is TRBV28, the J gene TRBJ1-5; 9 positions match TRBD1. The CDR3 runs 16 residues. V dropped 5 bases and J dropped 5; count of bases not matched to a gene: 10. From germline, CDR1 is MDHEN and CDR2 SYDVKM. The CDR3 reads CASSTWGQGGHQPQHF. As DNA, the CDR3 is TGTGCCAGCAGTACCTGGGGACAGGGCGGTCATCAGCCCCAGCATTTT.

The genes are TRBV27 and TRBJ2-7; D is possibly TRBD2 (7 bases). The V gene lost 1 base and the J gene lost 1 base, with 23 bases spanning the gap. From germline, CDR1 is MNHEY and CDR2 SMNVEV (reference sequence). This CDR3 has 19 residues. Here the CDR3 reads CASSLFLPTSGGESYEQYF. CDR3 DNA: TGTGCCAGCAGTTTATTTCTCCCTACTTCGGGGGGCGAATCCTACGAGCAGTACTTC.

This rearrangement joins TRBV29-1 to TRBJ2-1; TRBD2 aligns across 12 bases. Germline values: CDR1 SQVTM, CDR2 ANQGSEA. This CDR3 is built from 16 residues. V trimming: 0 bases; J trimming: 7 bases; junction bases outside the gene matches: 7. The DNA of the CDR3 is TGCAGCGTTGAAGATCCCACTAGCGGGGGGTATAATGAGCAGTTCTTC. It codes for CSVEDPTSGGYNEQFF.

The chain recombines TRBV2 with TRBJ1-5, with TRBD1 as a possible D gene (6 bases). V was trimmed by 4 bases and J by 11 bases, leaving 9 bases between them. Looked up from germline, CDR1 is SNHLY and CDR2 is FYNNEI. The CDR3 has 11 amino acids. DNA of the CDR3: TGTGCCAGCAGTGGAGGACAGACCCAGCATTTT. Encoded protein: CASSGGQTQHF.

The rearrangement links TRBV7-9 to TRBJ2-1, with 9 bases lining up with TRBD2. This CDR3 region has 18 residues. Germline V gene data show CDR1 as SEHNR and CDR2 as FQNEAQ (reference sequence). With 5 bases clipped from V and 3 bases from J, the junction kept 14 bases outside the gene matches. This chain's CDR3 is CASSLSWAASGDYNEQFF. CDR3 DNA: TGTGCCAGCAGCCTATCGTGGGCGGCTAGCGGGGACTACAATGAGCAGTTCTTC.

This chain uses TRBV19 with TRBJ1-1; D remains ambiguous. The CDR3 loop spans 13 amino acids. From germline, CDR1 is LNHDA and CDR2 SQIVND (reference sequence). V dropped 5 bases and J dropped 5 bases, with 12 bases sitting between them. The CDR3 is CASSRQAETEAFF. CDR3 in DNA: TGTGCCAGTAGTCGGCAGGCAGAAACTGAAGCTTTCTTT.

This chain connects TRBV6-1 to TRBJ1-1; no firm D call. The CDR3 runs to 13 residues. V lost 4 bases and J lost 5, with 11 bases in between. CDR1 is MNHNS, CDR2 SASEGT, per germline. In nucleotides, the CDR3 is TGTGCCAGCAGTGCCCCGCACTGGACTGAAGCTTTCTTT. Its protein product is CASSAPHWTEAFF.

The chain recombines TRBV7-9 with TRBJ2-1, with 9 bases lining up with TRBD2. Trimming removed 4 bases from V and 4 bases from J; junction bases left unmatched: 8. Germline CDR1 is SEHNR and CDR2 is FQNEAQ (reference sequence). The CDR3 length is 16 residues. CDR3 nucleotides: TGTGCCAGCAGCTCGAGAGCGGGAGGCGGGTACAATGAGCAGTTCTTC. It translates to CASSSRAGGGYNEQFF. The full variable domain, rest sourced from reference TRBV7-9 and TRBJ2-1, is DTGVSQNPRHKITKRGQNVTFRCDPISEHNRLYWYRQTLGQGPEFLTYFQNEAQLEKSRLLSDRFSAERPKGSFSTLEIQRTEQGDSAMYLCASSSRAGGGYNEQFFGPGTRLTVL.

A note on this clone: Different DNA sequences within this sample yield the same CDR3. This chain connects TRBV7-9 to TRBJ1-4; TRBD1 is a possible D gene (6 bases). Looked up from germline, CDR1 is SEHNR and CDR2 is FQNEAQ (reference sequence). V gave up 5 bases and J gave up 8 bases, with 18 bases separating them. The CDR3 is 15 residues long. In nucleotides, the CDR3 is TGTGCCAGCAGCCCGCCTACAGGGTTGGGAGAAAAACTGTTTTTT. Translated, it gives CASSPPTGLGEKLFF.

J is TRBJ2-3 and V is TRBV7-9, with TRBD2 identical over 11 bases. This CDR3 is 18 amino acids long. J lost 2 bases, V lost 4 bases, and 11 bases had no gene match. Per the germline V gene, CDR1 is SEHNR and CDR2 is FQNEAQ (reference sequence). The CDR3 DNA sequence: TGTGCCAGCAGCTCATTCCTGGGACTAGCGGCATCCACAGATACGCAGTATTTT. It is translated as CASSSFLGLAASTDTQYF. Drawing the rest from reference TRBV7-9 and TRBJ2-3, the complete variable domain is DTGVSQNPRHKITKRGQNVTFRCDPISEHNRLYWYRQTLGQGPEFLTYFQNEAQLEKSRLLSDRFSAERPKGSFSTLEIQRTEQGDSAMYLCASSSFLGLAASTDTQYFGPGTRLTVL.

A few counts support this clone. CDR3 residues: CASSPGLADYNEQFF. CDR3 nucleotides: TGTGCCAGCTCACCGGGACTAGCGGACTACAATGAGCAGTTCTTC. The V call is TRBV18, the J call TRBJ2-1; 11 nucleotides match TRBD2. The CDR3 totals 15 residues. V shed 3 bases and J 3 bases; nucleotides not matched to a gene: 1. Looked up from germline, CDR1 is KGHSH and CDR2 is LQKENI.

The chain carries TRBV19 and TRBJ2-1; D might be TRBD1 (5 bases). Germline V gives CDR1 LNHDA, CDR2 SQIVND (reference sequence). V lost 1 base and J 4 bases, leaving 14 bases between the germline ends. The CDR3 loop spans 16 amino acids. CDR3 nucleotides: TGTGCCAGTAGTATAGGGTCGGACACTATATACAATGAGCAGTTCTTC. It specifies CASSIGSDTIYNEQFF.

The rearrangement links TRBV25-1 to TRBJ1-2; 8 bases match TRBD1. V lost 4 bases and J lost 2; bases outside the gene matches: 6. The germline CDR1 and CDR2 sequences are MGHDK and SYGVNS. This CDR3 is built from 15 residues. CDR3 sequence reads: CASSGRQGPNYGYTF. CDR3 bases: TGTGCCAGCAGTGGACGACAGGGGCCCAACTATGGCTACACCTTC.

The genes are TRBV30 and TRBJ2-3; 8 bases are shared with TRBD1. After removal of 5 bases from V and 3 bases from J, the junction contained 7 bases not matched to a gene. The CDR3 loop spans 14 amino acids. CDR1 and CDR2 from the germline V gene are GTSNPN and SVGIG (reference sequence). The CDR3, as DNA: TGTGCCTGGGCCCGGAACAGGGGGACAGATACGCAGTATTTT. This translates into CAWARNRGTDTQYF.

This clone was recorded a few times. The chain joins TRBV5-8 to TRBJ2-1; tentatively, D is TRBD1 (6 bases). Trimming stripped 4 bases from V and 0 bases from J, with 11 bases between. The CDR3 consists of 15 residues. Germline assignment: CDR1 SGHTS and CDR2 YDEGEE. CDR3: CASSLRGSSYNEQFF. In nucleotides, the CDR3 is TGTGCCAGCAGCCTAAGGGGGAGCTCCTACAATGAGCAGTTCTTC. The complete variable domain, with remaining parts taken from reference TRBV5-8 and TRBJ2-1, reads EAGVTQSPTHLIKTRGQQATLRCSPISGHTSVYWYQQALGLGLQFLLWYDEGEERNRGNFPPRFSGRQFPNYSSELNVNALELEDSALYLCASSLRGSSYNEQFFGPGTRLTVL.

The CDR3 coding sequence is TGTGCCAGCTCAGATACAGGGGGCAATGAGCAGTTCTTC. This encodes CASSDTGGNEQFF. The J gene is TRBJ2-1, the V gene TRBV18, with TRBD1 matching over 8 bases. The CDR3 is 13 amino acids. CDR1 KGHSH and CDR2 LQKENI come from the germline V gene. The V and J ends lost 5 bases and 6 bases, in that order; junction bases with no gene match: 3.

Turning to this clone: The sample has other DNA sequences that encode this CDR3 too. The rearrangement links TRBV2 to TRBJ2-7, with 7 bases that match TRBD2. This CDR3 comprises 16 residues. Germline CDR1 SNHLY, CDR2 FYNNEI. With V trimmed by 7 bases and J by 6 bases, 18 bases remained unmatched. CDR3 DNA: TGTGCCAGCACCGACCCCTCGGGGACTACTCCCCGCGAGCAGTACTTC. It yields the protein CASTDPSGTTPREQYF.

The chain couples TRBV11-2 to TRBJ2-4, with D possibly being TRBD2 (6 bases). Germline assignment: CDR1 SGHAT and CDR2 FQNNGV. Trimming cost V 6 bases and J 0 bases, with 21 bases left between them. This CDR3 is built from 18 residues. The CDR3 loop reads CASRRGVPSLSAKNIQYF. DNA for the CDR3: TGTGCCAGCAGACGCGGGGTTCCTAGCCTATCAGCCAAAAACATTCAGTACTTC.

The CDR3, as DNA: TGCAGCGTTGAGGGGACAGCAGATACGCAGTATTTT. Translation gives CSVEGTADTQYF. This chain links TRBV29-1 with TRBJ2-3, with 7 nucleotides matching TRBD1. Germline assignment: CDR1 SQVTM and CDR2 ANQGSEA. There are 12 residues in the CDR3. Unmatched junction bases numbered 1, after V lost 3 bases and J lost 4 bases.

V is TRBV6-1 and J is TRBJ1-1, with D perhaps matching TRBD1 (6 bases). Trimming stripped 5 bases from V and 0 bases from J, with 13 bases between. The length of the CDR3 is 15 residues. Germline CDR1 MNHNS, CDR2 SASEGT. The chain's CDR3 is CASSPGHAMNTEAFF. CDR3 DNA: TGTGCCAGCAGTCCGGGACACGCCATGAACACTGAAGCTTTCTTT.

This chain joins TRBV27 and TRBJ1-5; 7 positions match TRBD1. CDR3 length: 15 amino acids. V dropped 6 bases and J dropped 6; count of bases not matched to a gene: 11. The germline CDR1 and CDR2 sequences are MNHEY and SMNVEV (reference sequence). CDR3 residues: CASRQGGAGTQPQHF. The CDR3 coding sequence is TGTGCCAGCAGGCAAGGGGGCGCGGGGACTCAGCCCCAGCATTTT.

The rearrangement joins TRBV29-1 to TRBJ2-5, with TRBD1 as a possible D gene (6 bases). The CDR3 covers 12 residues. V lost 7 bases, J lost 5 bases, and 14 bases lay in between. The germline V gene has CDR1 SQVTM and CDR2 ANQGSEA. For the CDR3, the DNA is TGCAGCGCCGATGGGGGCACGGAGACCCAGTACTTC. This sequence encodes CSADGGTETQYF.

The CDR3 spells CASSSTGDGNQPQHF. The CDR3 DNA reads as TGTGCCAGCAGTTCGACAGGGGATGGGAATCAGCCCCAGCATTTT. The chain links TRBV6-5 to TRBJ1-5; 8 positions match TRBD1. CDR3 length equals 15 residues. The V and J ends lost 4 bases and 4 bases, in that order; junction bases with no gene match: 6. Germline CDR1 and CDR2: MNHEY and SVGAGI.

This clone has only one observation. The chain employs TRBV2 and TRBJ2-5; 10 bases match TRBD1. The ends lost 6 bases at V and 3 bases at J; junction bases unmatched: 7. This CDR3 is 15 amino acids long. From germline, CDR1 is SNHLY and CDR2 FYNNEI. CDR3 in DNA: TGTGCCAGCAGACCCGGGACAGGGGTAAAAGAGACCCAGTACTTC. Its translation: CASRPGTGVKETQYF.

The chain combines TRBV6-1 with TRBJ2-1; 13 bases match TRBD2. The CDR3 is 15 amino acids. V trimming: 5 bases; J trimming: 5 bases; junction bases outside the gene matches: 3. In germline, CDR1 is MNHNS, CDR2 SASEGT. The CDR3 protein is CASSSGTSGNNEQFF. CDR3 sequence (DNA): TGTGCCAGCAGTTCCGGGACTAGCGGGAACAATGAGCAGTTCTTC.

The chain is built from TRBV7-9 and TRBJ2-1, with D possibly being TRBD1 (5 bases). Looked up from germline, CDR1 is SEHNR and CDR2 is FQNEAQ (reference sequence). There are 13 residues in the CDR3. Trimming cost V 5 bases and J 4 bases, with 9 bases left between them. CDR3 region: CASSQSGYNEQFF. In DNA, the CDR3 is TGTGCCAGCAGCCAATCAGGGTACAATGAGCAGTTCTTC.